This entry lists 3 T cell receptor beta chains sequenced from one sample in a study of blood T cell repertoires in COVID-19. Method: immunoSEQ multiplex PCR; TCRdb's copy keeps in-frame clones and lacks some. Of roughly 70,000 clones listed, more than 85% are singletons. Sequencing was done on a sample of peripheral blood. The origin of the receptors is a woman aged 55-70 years with active COVID-19.

This rearrangement joins TRBV11-2 to TRBJ2-3; D perhaps matches TRBD1 (5 bases). The CDR3 is 20 amino acids. CDR1 SGHAT and CDR2 FQNNGV come from the germline V gene. Trimming cost V 0 bases and J 0 bases, with 22 bases left between them. CDR3 coding DNA: TGTGCCAGCAGCTTAGAGGGGCGGAGAGCTTTCACCCTTAGCACAGATACGCAGTATTTT. It specifies CASSLEGRRAFTLSTDTQYF.

The chain uses TRBV6-6 and TRBJ2-6; maybe TRBD2 (6 bases). Germline loops: CDR1 MNHNY, CDR2 SVGAGI (reference sequence). The length of the CDR3 is 16 residues. Trimming pared 8 bases from V and 1 base from J, leaving 15 bases between. The CDR3 reads CASRDWRSSGANVLTF. In DNA form, the CDR3 reads TGTGCCAGCCGGGACTGGAGATCTTCTGGGGCCAACGTCCTGACTTTC.

The chain links TRBV19 to TRBJ2-7; 11 bases match TRBD2. The germline V gene has CDR1 LNHDA and CDR2 SQIVND (reference sequence). J was trimmed by 3 bases and V by 4 bases; bases with no gene match: 2. This CDR3 spans 14 amino acids. CDR3 in DNA: TGTGCCAGTAGTAGGGGACTAGCGGTCTACGAGCAGTACTTC. It yields the protein CASSRGLAVYEQYF.